This T cell receptor beta chain was identified during a study of blood T cell repertoires in COVID-19. On the study more broadly: Acute and convalescent COVID-19 specimens originated in the United States, Italy and Spain.

Losses at the gene ends were 5 bases for V and 6 bases for J; bases not matched to a gene: 7. The germline V gene encodes CDR1 MDHEN and CDR2 SYDVKM. The CDR3 is 15 residues long. Authors' processing steps: Estimation of nucleated cell counts relied on the amplification of reference gene primers. TCRdb keeps only in-frame clones here, not all; method: immunoSEQ multiplex PCR. Clonal size and the V and J genes are those of that table, whereas D and trimming came from the DNA. The sample contains 220,000 or so clones, 70% to 90% of which appear only once. The chain links TRBV28 to TRBJ1-5; 10 bases fit TRBD1. Specimen: peripheral blood. The receptor was derived from a man between 45 and 60 years old who had recovered from COVID-19. CDR3 loop: CASSPSTGGGQPQHF. DNA for the CDR3: TGTGCCAGCAGTCCGTCGACAGGGGGCGGTCAGCCCCAGCATTTT.